This T cell receptor beta chain was sequenced in a study of PD-L1 blockade in urothelial cancer. Whole-study context: Bladder-origin urothelial cancer in males described most of the roughly 30 patients. Prior regimens of chemotherapy numbered 0 to 3 per patient.

Documented time point: pretreatment peripheral blood. Anywhere from 1 to 8 samples came from each patient, spanning pretreatment and on-treatment. This table comes from immunoSEQ multiplex PCR, and its TCRdb copy is limited to in-frame clones, with some not included. The data show about 130,000 clones, about 81% seen once. V shed 0 bases, J shed 12 bases, and the junction held 16 bases outside the gene matches. The germline gives CDR1 GTSNPN, CDR2 SVGIG (reference sequence). The CDR3 length is 16 residues. This receptor was obtained from a man over 45 with urothelial cancer. Here the sequenced sample was PBMCs, taken around atezolizumab (anti-PD-L1) treatment. The V gene is TRBV30, the J gene TRBJ2-1, with TRBD2 identical over 8 bases. The CDR3 here is CAWSVLLDSAGGRQFF. The CDR3 nucleotides are TGTGCCTGGAGTGTACTGTTGGATTCGGCGGGAGGACGGCAGTTCTTC. The full variable domain, with the rest looked up from reference TRBV30 and TRBJ2-1, is SQTIHQWPATLVQPVGSPLSLECTVEGTSNPNLYWYRQAAGRGLQLLFYSVGIGQISSEVPQNLSASRPQDRQFILSSKKLLLSDSGFYLCAWSVLLDSAGGRQFFGPGTRLTVL.